Listed below are T cell receptor beta chains from one sample, sequenced in a study of shared clonotypes between healthy human individuals. TCRdb's copy holds only in-frame clones and misses some; the assay was immunoSEQ multiplex PCR. This sample carries a few hundred thousand clones, about 96% of them seen once, and the ten largest clones take 0.32%. Sequencing input: memory CD8+ T cells sorted from blood. The receptors were gathered from a man in his thirties or forties in good health. Each CDR3 is given with its conserved first and last residue. Fields, in order: CDR3 protein, J gene, V gene.

cdr3_aa: CASRDTGWMNTEAFF
j_call: TRBJ1-1
v_call: TRBV21-1

cdr3_aa: CASSLYGGNTEAFF
j_call: TRBJ1-1
v_call: TRBV7-9

cdr3_aa: CASRGQGRYNEQFF
j_call: TRBJ2-1
v_call: TRBV2

cdr3_aa: CASSYTGTANSPLHF
j_call: TRBJ1-6
v_call: TRBV6-5

cdr3_aa: CASSEEYQETQYF
j_call: TRBJ2-5
v_call: TRBV10-2

cdr3_aa: CASSDREHYGYTF
j_call: TRBJ1-2
v_call: TRBV6-4

cdr3_aa: CASSSIIAGSQYF
j_call: TRBJ2-3
v_call: TRBV7-9

cdr3_aa: CASSVSGTSVNEQFF
j_call: TRBJ2-1
v_call: TRBV9

cdr3_aa: CSVVGLANEQFF
j_call: TRBJ2-1
v_call: TRBV29-1

cdr3_aa: CASSRGRDEKLFF
j_call: TRBJ1-4
v_call: TRBV28

cdr3_aa: CSVGGGPEKLFF
j_call: TRBJ1-4
v_call: TRBV29-1